These T cell receptor beta chains were read from a single sample in a study of Ad26.COV2.S vaccination and SARS-CoV-2 variants. Profiling relied on immunoSEQ multiplex PCR, and the TCRdb table lists in-frame clones only, not all of them. Of a few hundred thousand clones detected, about 89% appear once; the ten largest clones hold less than 3.5%. This specimen consisted of peripheral blood, obtained in a trial of Ad26.COV2.S vaccine versus placebo. Receptors were obtained from a person aged 18 to 59 who received the Ad26.COV2.S COVID-19 vaccine or a placebo. CDR3s include the opening cysteine and the closing phenylalanine or tryptophan. Fields, in order: V gene, D gene, J gene, clone size, CDR3 protein, CDR3 DNA. The D gene is left open where the match is weak. Clone size appears in some rows only: once, few, many, or a class for an expanded clone.

TRBV2	TRBD1	TRBJ2-1	.	CASLGTGGYRNEQFF	TGTGCCAGCTTAGGGACAGGGGGCTATAGGAATGAGCAGTTCTTC
TRBV5-5	.	TRBJ1-2	.	CASSSLVGTLSLDYGYTF	TGTGCCAGCAGCTCCCTGGTCGGTACATTATCCCTTGACTATGGCTACACCTTC
TRBV11-1	.	TRBJ1-1	once	CASSSEVGGINEAFF	TGTGCCAGCAGCTCCGAAGTCGGGGGGATCAATGAAGCTTTCTTT
TRBV3-1/TRBV3-2	TRBD1	TRBJ1-2	.	CASSQLTGTPYGYTF	TGTGCCAGCAGCCAATTGACAGGGACCCCCTATGGCTACACCTTC
TRBV5-5	TRBD2	TRBJ2-5	.	CASSLLSGIIETQYF	TGTGCCAGCAGCTTGTTAAGCGGGATTATAGAGACCCAGTACTTC
TRBV11-2	.	TRBJ2-7	.	CASSSTVSGYEQYF	TGTGCCAGCAGCTCAACCGTCTCGGGTTACGAGCAGTACTTC
TRBV30	TRBD1	TRBJ1-2	.	CAWNPDRELGYTF	TGTGCCTGGAACCCTGACAGGGAACTAGGCTACACCTTC
TRBV3-1/TRBV3-2	.	TRBJ1-4	.	CASSQAGTLGDEKLFF	TGTGCCAGCAGCCAAGCCGGGACCCTAGGAGATGAAAAACTGTTTTTT
TRBV6-5	.	TRBJ1-6	.	CASSYRGRSSSPLHF	TGTGCCAGCAGTTATCGGGGACGGTCGTCGTCACCCCTCCACTTT
TRBV11-2	.	TRBJ1-1	.	CASSRKQGKGEAFF	TGTGCCAGCAGCCGTAAACAGGGTAAGGGTGAAGCTTTCTTT
TRBV13	.	TRBJ2-7	.	CASSLQRGYEQYF	TGTGCCAGCAGCTTACAGCGCGGATACGAGCAGTACTTC
TRBV7-2	.	TRBJ1-5	once	CASSLEGGRQPQHF	TGTGCCAGCAGCTTAGAGGGAGGCAGGCAGCCCCAGCATTTT
TRBV5-4	TRBD1	TRBJ1-2	.	CASSIRTGGNYGYTF	TGTGCCAGCAGCATCCGGACAGGGGGAAACTATGGCTACACCTTC
TRBV9	TRBD2	TRBJ2-5	once	CASSVGIGREAQETQYF	TGTGCCAGCAGCGTAGGAATAGGGCGGGAGGCCCAAGAGACCCAGTACTTC
TRBV6-5	TRBD1	TRBJ2-7	.	CASTGPAGGVYEQYF	TGTGCCAGCACCGGCCCGGCAGGGGGTGTGTACGAGCAGTACTTC
TRBV6-2/TRBV6-3	TRBD1	TRBJ1-6	.	CASSPDRRTLHF	TGTGCCAGCAGCCCGGACAGGAGGACCCTCCACTTT
TRBV7-7	.	TRBJ2-2	.	CASSATTSPTGELFF	TGTGCTAGCAGCGCGACAACGAGCCCTACCGGGGAGCTGTTTTTT
TRBV9	TRBD1	TRBJ1-3	.	CASSVGGTAFSGNTIYF	TGTGCCAGCAGCGTCGGGGGGACAGCCTTCTCTGGAAACACCATATATTTT
TRBV20-1	.	TRBJ2-2	once	CSARSTGELFF	TGCAGTGCTAGATCGACCGGGGAGCTGTTTTTT
TRBV5-1	.	TRBJ1-1	once	CASSLLTGLNTEAFF	TGCGCCAGCAGCTTGCTGACAGGCCTGAACACTGAAGCTTTCTTT
TRBV6-4	.	TRBJ1-2	.	CASSIQINYGYTF	TGTGCCAGCAGTATCCAGATAAACTATGGCTACACCTTC
TRBV7-2	.	TRBJ1-6	.	CASSLAGARNNSPLHF	TGTGCCAGCAGCTTAGCAGGGGCTCGCAATAATTCACCCCTCCACTTT
TRBV9	.	TRBJ1-4	.	CASSANQNPNEKLFF	TGTGCCAGCAGCGCAAACCAAAACCCCAATGAAAAACTGTTTTTT
TRBV5-6	.	TRBJ1-2	.	CASRSTGLKDSYTF	TGTGCCAGCAGGTCGACAGGACTCAAGGATAGCTACACCTTC
TRBV4-1	TRBD2	TRBJ2-1	.	CASSQGLAGSYNEQFF	TGCGCCAGCAGCCAAGGGCTAGCGGGCTCCTACAATGAGCAGTTCTTC
TRBV5-1	.	TRBJ2-1	.	CASSGAGLYREQFF	TGCGCCAGCAGCGGGGCAGGGTTGTATCGTGAGCAGTTCTTC
TRBV4-3	.	TRBJ2-2	.	CASSPGVPNTGELFF	TGCGCCAGCAGCCCTGGAGTACCGAACACCGGGGAGCTGTTTTTT
TRBV5-1	.	TRBJ1-4	.	CASSLMTTNEKLFF	TGCGCCAGCAGCTTGATGACAACTAATGAAAAACTGTTTTTT
TRBV19	.	TRBJ1-2	.	CASSIRTVNYGYTF	TGTGCCAGTAGTATTCGGACAGTCAACTATGGCTACACCTTC
TRBV7-8	TRBD2	TRBJ2-1	.	CASSPRRAGGHNEQFF	TGTGCCAGCAGCCCCCGGCGAGCGGGAGGCCACAATGAGCAGTTCTTC
TRBV3-1/TRBV3-2	.	TRBJ1-3	once	CASSQAEQGNTIYF	TGTGCCAGCAGCCAAGCCGAACAGGGAAACACCATATATTTT
TRBV6-5	.	TRBJ2-7	few	CASSRAAQTYEQYF	TGTGCCAGCAGTCGGGCAGCCCAAACCTACGAGCAGTACTTC
TRBV2	TRBD2	TRBJ2-5	.	CASAIGAGGVETQYF	TGTGCCAGCGCTATCGGGGCGGGGGGCGTAGAGACCCAGTACTTC
TRBV11-3	.	TRBJ2-1	.	CASSADGKAYNEQFF	TGTGCCAGCAGCGCTGACGGAAAGGCCTACAATGAGCAGTTCTTC
TRBV7-2	TRBD1	TRBJ2-2	.	CASSLRGGQGATGELFF	TGTGCCAGCAGCTTAAGGGGCGGGCAGGGGGCGACCGGGGAGCTGTTTTTT
TRBV18	TRBD1	TRBJ1-2	once	CASSPRGPGGYTF	TGTGCCAGCTCACCCAGGGGGCCGGGAGGCTACACCTTC
TRBV21-1	.	TRBJ1-1	.	CASRRTGTRLRNTEAFF	TGTGCCAGCCGAAGGACTGGGACCCGACTGAGGAACACTGAAGCTTTCTTT
TRBV28	.	TRBJ1-2	.	CASSVIYVAGQVGYTF	TGTGCCAGCAGTGTAATCTATGTGGCAGGCCAAGTAGGCTACACCTTC
TRBV7-2	TRBD1	TRBJ2-5	.	CASSLDRGDQYF	TGTGCCAGCAGCCTGGACAGGGGGGACCAGTACTTC
TRBV11-3	.	TRBJ1-1	.	CASSLESGSSAFF	TGTGCCAGCAGCTTAGAATCCGGATCGTCAGCTTTCTTT
TRBV5-1	TRBD1	TRBJ1-1	.	CASSSLRGGVTEAFF	TGCGCCAGCAGCTCCCTCAGGGGGGGTGTCACTGAAGCTTTCTTT
TRBV7-9	TRBD1	TRBJ2-7	.	CASSPQGATAYEQYF	TGTGCCAGCAGCCCCCAGGGGGCGACAGCCTACGAGCAGTACTTC
TRBV7-6	.	TRBJ2-7	.	CASSLGLANHEQYF	TGTGCCAGCAGCTTAGGCCTAGCCAACCACGAGCAGTACTTC
TRBV5-1	.	TRBJ2-6	few	CASSLATGASGANVLTF	TGCGCCAGCAGCTTGGCGACGGGGGCCTCTGGGGCCAACGTCCTGACTTTC
TRBV19	.	TRBJ1-2	.	CASSMVWGPIYGYTF	TGTGCCAGTAGTATGGTGTGGGGCCCAATCTATGGCTACACCTTC